One and the same sample provided the 15 T cell receptor beta chains below, sequenced in a study of blood T cell repertoires in COVID-19. Profiling relied on immunoSEQ multiplex PCR, and the TCRdb table lists in-frame clones only, not all of them. The data hold hundreds of thousands of clones, with 80% observed a single time. The sequenced sample consisted of PBMCs or T cells enriched from blood (not recorded which). The receptors were gathered from a woman between 35 and 50 years old with acute COVID-19.

This chain uses TRBV5-4 with TRBJ2-4; 9 bases agree with TRBD1. Germline CDR1 SGHNT, CDR2 YYREEE (reference sequence). The CDR3 loop spans 17 amino acids. The V and J ends lost 4 bases and 2 bases, in that order; junction bases with no gene match: 10. CDR3 DNA sequence: TGTGCCAGCAGCCCCCTTGGGGACAGGGTCACCAAAAACATTCAGTACTTC. It encodes CASSPLGDRVTKNIQYF.

The CDR3 DNA reads as TGTGCCAGCAGCGTAGGACAAGGAGAGACCCAGTACTTC. Protein sequence: CASSVGQGETQYF. The chain couples TRBV9 to TRBJ2-5; D is unclear. The CDR3 is 13 amino acids. Trimming shortened V by 0 bases and J by 4 bases, and 7 bases separated the two germline ends. Germline loops: CDR1 SGDLS, CDR2 YYNGEE.

The chain employs TRBV28 and TRBJ1-5; 10 bases are a match to TRBD1. Germline trimming cut 1 base from V and 3 bases from J; bases unmatched to any gene: 9. This CDR3 region has 18 residues. Germline loops: CDR1 MDHEN, CDR2 SYDVKM. This CDR3 reads CASSLLGGGQGNNQPQHF. DNA of the CDR3: TGTGCCAGCAGTTTATTGGGCGGGGGACAGGGGAACAATCAGCCCCAGCATTTT.

V gene TRBV5-6 combines with J gene TRBJ1-5, with TRBD1 matching 8 bases. The CDR3 has 16 residues. With V trimmed by 3 bases and J by 2 bases, 7 bases remained unmatched. Looked up from germline, CDR1 is SGHDT and CDR2 is YYEEEE. The CDR3 reads CASSSGTGWGNQPQHF. Here the CDR3 DNA reads TGTGCCAGCAGCTCAGGGACAGGTTGGGGCAATCAGCCCCAGCATTTT.

V and J are TRBV10-1 and TRBJ2-3; D unclear. This CDR3 region has 13 residues. Trimming removed 3 bases from V and 6 bases from J, with 10 bases in between. Germline V CDR1 and CDR2: WNHNN, SYGVQD (reference sequence). CDR3 nucleotides: TGCGCCAGCAGTGACCCGATAGTGGATACGCAGTATTTT. Encoded protein: CASSDPIVDTQYF.

The chain couples TRBV5-1 to TRBJ2-1, with TRBD2 as a possible D gene (5 bases). The V end lost 0 bases, the J end lost 5 bases, and 9 bases lay between the germline ends. Germline assignment: CDR1 SGHRS and CDR2 YFSETQ. The CDR3 contains 14 residues. The CDR3 DNA sequence: TGCGCCAGCAGCTTGGCTGACGGGGACAATGAGCAGTTCTTC. Protein sequence: CASSLADGDNEQFF.

The V and J genes are TRBV10-1 and TRBJ2-2; D may be TRBD2 (6 bases). CDR3 size: 16 residues. The V end was cut by 0 bases, the J end by 5 bases, with 13 bases between. From germline, CDR1 is WNHNN and CDR2 SYGVQD (reference sequence). This CDR3 reads CASSESRQGGTGELFF. Here the CDR3 DNA reads TGCGCCAGCAGTGAGTCGCGGCAGGGAGGAACCGGGGAGCTGTTTTTT.

The chain employs TRBV7-2 and TRBJ1-5; D might be TRBD1 (5 bases). This CDR3 comprises 15 residues. The germline CDR1 and CDR2 sequences are SGHTA and FQGNSA. Trimming shortened V by 1 base and J by 1 base, and 8 bases separated the two germline ends. CDR3 loop: CASSLVGGSNQPQHF. In nucleotides, the CDR3 is TGTGCCAGCAGCTTAGTGGGGGGGAGCAATCAGCCCCAGCATTTT. Combining the CDR3 with reference TRBV7-2 and TRBJ1-5 gives the whole variable domain GAGVSQSPSNKVTEKGKDVELRCDPISGHTALYWYRQSLGQGLEFLIYFQGNSAPDKSGLPSDRFSAERTGGSVSTLTIQRTQQEDSAVYLCASSLVGGSNQPQHFGDGTRLSIL.

The CDR3 DNA reads TGTGCCAGCAGCTTGAACAGGGAGGGCTATGGCTACACCTTC. Amino acid sequence: CASSLNREGYGYTF. The rearrangement links TRBV5-4 to TRBJ1-2; D perhaps matches TRBD1 (6 bases). This CDR3 comprises 14 residues. Germline V lookup: CDR1 SGHNT, CDR2 YYREEE (reference sequence). Trimming shortened V by 1 base and J by 4 bases, and 11 bases separated the two germline ends.

The rearrangement joins TRBV28 to TRBJ2-7; a weak D match, TRBD2 (6 bases). Germline CDR1 MDHEN, CDR2 SYDVKM. This CDR3 spans 15 amino acids. V shed 6 bases and J shed 5 bases, with 20 bases lying between them. The CDR3 loop is CASRPHVGGSDEQYF. The CDR3 DNA follows: TGTGCCAGCAGACCCCACGTGGGAGGATCCGACGAGCAGTACTTC. Combining the CDR3 with reference TRBV28 and TRBJ2-7 gives the whole variable domain DVKVTQSSRYLVKRTGEKVFLECVQDMDHENMFWYRQDPGLGLRLIYFSYDVKMKEKGDIPEGYSVSREKKERFSLILESASTNQTSMYLCASRPHVGGSDEQYFGPGTRLTVT.

The V and J genes are TRBV10-3 and TRBJ1-1; D may be TRBD1 (5 bases). Trimming removed 10 bases at V and 6 bases at J, with 12 bases between. CDR1 is ENHRY, CDR2 SYGVKD, per germline. The CDR3 length is 11 residues. CDR3 sequence reads: CATGRGAEAFF. CDR3 coding DNA: TGTGCCACCGGACGGGGGGCTGAAGCTTTCTTT.

This clone has a single count. The chain links TRBV30 to TRBJ2-7, with 8 bases matching TRBD1. V lost 2 bases to trimming and J lost 2 bases; unmatched junction nucleotides: 5. The CDR3 contains 14 residues. CDR1 is GTSNPN, CDR2 SVGIG, per germline (reference sequence). The DNA of the CDR3 is TGTGCCTGGAGTCCCGGGACAGGCGCCTACGAGCAGTACTTC. As protein: CAWSPGTGAYEQYF.

J is TRBJ2-3 and V is TRBV15, with 8 bases aligning to TRBD2. Trimming took 1 base from V and 5 from J; bases not matched to a gene: 5. The CDR3 is made up of 15 amino acids. The germline V gene encodes CDR1 LNHNV and CDR2 YYDKDF (reference sequence). The CDR3 DNA reads as TGTGCCACCAGCAGAGGGCGGGGGGAGTTAGATACGCAGTATTTT. Amino acids: CATSRGRGELDTQYF.

The chain joins TRBV10-3 to TRBJ2-7; no clear D gene. The CDR3 has 14 amino acids. The germline V and J ends were trimmed by 6 bases and 0 bases, with 12 bases remaining between them. Germline CDR1 is ENHRY and CDR2 is SYGVKD. CDR3 sequence (DNA): TGTGCCATCAGAATCAGACAAAGCTCCTACGAGCAGTACTTC. Translating gives CAIRIRQSSYEQYF.

CDR3 residues: CAWSLGTINQPQHF. The CDR3 DNA reads as TGTGCCTGGAGTCTTGGTACTATCAATCAGCCCCAGCATTTT. The chain is built from TRBV30 and TRBJ1-5; no reliable D call. Germline loops: CDR1 GTSNPN, CDR2 SVGIG (reference sequence). The CDR3 spans 14 residues. V was cut by 2 bases and J by 3 bases, with 11 bases left in between. Looking up the rest from reference TRBV30 and TRBJ1-5 gives the full variable domain: SQTIHQWPATLVQPVGSPLSLECTVEGTSNPNLYWYRQAAGRGLQLLFYSVGIGQISSEVPQNLSASRPQDRQFILSSKKLLLSDSGFYLCAWSLGTINQPQHFGDGTRLSIL.